Below are 17 T cell receptor beta chains sequenced from a single sample in a study of T cell repertoires in cytomegalovirus infection. These receptors lack a known antigen. Using its own MiXCR run on the reads, TCRdb lists one record per CDR3 protein. The repertoire includes approximately 910,000 distinct CDR3 sequences, under 40% of them detected once, and over 10% sits in the top ten. Sequenced here: cultured CD8+ T cells from PBMCs, sampled from culture after CMV antigen stimulation. These receptors all stem from a human donor in good health (CMV status not recorded). Some clones in this sample may be carry-over from other donors' samples.

This clonotype was recorded a few times. The rearrangement joins TRBV4-1 to TRBJ2-7; the D gene could be TRBD1 or TRBD2 (5 bases each). Germline loops: CDR1 MGHRA, CDR2 YSYEKL. V was trimmed by 0 bases and J by 6 bases, leaving 12 bases between them. The CDR3 extends over 14 amino acids. CDR3 residues: CASSQDGPRGEQYF. Here the CDR3 DNA reads TGCGCCAGCAGCCAAGATGGCCCGAGGGGCGAGCAGTACTTC.

This clonotype appeared many times. V gene TRBV7-8 combines with J gene TRBJ2-3, with TRBD2 identical over 9 bases. V lost 5 bases and J lost 3; bases outside the gene matches: 12. CDR1 is SGHVS and CDR2 is FQNEAQ in the germline V gene. The CDR3 sequence is 17 residues long. The CDR3 here is CASSPPRTSALTDTQYF. CDR3 sequence (DNA): TGTGCCAGCAGCCCCCCGAGGACTAGCGCCTTAACAGATACGCAGTATTTT.

On this clonotype: A single base separates this from a much larger clone, so it may be a read error. The chain has TRBV7-8 and TRBJ2-7; D is perhaps TRBD1 (6 bases). This CDR3 is 14 amino acids long. Germline V gives CDR1 SGHVS, CDR2 FQNEAQ. The CDR3 loop is CASSLGGHSYVQYF. The CDR3 nucleotides read TGTGCCAGCAGCTTAGGGGGGCACTCCTACGTGCAGTACTTC.

This clonotype occurred a few times. This rearrangement joins TRBV19 to TRBJ1-2, with unresolved D. Per germline, CDR1 LNHDA and CDR2 SQIVND (reference sequence). V was pared by 1 base and J by 11 bases, with 14 bases between. The CDR3 is made up of 13 amino acids. The CDR3 protein is CASSIADLMGYTF. The CDR3 bases are TGTGCCAGTAGTATAGCGGACCTTATGGGATACACCTTC.

The genes are TRBV5-4 and TRBJ1-2, with D possibly TRBD1 on 5 matching bases. V lost 2 bases, J lost 4 bases, and 15 bases lay in between. There are 15 residues in the CDR3. Germline V gives CDR1 SGHNT, CDR2 YYREEE (reference sequence). The CDR3 nucleotides are TGTGCCAGCAGCTTCCAAAAGGGGCTTTTCTATGGCTACACCTTC. Amino acids: CASSFQKGLFYGYTF.

For this clonotype: One base away lies a much larger clone, so this may be a sequencing read error. Here the CDR3 reads CAMRQYPSEQFF. Written as DNA, the CDR3 is TGTGCCATGAGGCAGTATCCCAGTGAGCAGTTCTTC. This chain links TRBV7-3 with TRBJ2-1, with unresolved D. This CDR3 is 12 amino acids long. V gave up 10 bases and J gave up 9 bases, with 16 bases separating them. Germline V gene sequence: CDR1 SGHTA, CDR2 FQGTGA.

The V call is TRBV19, the J call TRBJ2-2; D not certain. Trimming shortened V by 3 bases and J by 6 bases, and 8 bases separated the two germline ends. The V gene's germline CDR1 is LNHDA and CDR2 SQIVND (reference sequence). There are 13 residues in the CDR3. The CDR3 here is CASSIGLSGELFF. The CDR3 DNA sequence: TGTGCCAGTAGTATCGGGTTATCCGGGGAGCTGTTTTTT.

Many counts were recorded for this clonotype. The chain is built from TRBV7-2 and TRBJ2-5; TRBD2 matches at 8 bases. The V gene's germline CDR1 is SGHTA and CDR2 FQGNSA. The V and J ends lost 4 bases and 1 base, in that order; junction bases with no gene match: 5. The CDR3 loop spans 15 amino acids. CDR3 DNA sequence: TGTGCCAGCAGCTACTCTAGCGGGCTCCAAGAGACCCAGTACTTC. The encoded protein is CASSYSSGLQETQYF.

As DNA, the CDR3 is TGTGCCAGCAGTTTAGGTATGCAGGGGATAGAAGCTTTCTTT. Protein sequence: CASSLGMQGIEAFF. This sequence joins TRBV12-3 or TRBV12-4 and TRBJ1-1, with TRBD1 as a possible D gene (6 bases). V was shortened by 1 base and J by 8 bases, with 14 bases between the two germline ends. This CDR3 is 14 amino acids long.

This chain joins TRBV27 and TRBJ1-1, with 10 bases identical to TRBD1. The CDR3 is made up of 15 amino acids. Trimming took 4 bases from V and 0 from J; bases not matched to a gene: 2. Germline CDR1 reads MNHEY; CDR2 reads SMNVEV (reference sequence). The CDR3, as DNA: TGTGCCAGCAGTTGGGACAGGGGCATGAACACTGAAGCTTTCTTT. Encoded protein: CASSWDRGMNTEAFF.

A few counts support this clonotype. The genes are TRBV27 and TRBJ2-7; 7 bases fit TRBD2. The trim removed 5 bases at V and 4 bases at J, leaving 8 bases unmatched. In germline, CDR1 is MNHEY, CDR2 SMNVEV (reference sequence). The CDR3 consists of 14 residues. The CDR3 nucleotides read TGTGCCAGCAGTACGGTGACTAGCTCTTACGAGCAGTACTTC. This codes for CASSTVTSSYEQYF.

The chain employs TRBV12-3 or TRBV12-4 and TRBJ1-4, with D hard to call. Trimming took off 3 bases at V and 13 bases at J, with 18 bases between the two ends. This CDR3 is 14 amino acids long. The CDR3: CASSLNPEPMGLFF. The CDR3 DNA reads TGTGCCAGCAGTTTGAACCCAGAACCCATGGGACTGTTTTTT.

Ten or more counts support this clonotype. The genes are TRBV6-1 and TRBJ2-7; possible D gene TRBD2, 6 bases. The germline CDR1 and CDR2 sequences are MNHNS and SASEGT. CDR3 length: 22 residues. The V end lost 6 bases, the J end lost 0 bases, and 36 bases lay between the germline ends. CDR3 residues: CASRGSDKFNVGDSRFSYEQYF. The CDR3 coding sequence is TGTGCCAGCAGGGGTAGCGACAAATTCAATGTGGGGGACTCCCGATTCTCCTACGAGCAGTACTTC.

Written as DNA, the CDR3 is TGTGCCAGCACAGTGGGGTGGAACACCGGGGAGCTGTTTTTT. The encoded protein is CASTVGWNTGELFF. This chain links TRBV9 with TRBJ2-2; the D is unclear. This CDR3 comprises 14 residues. Germline V CDR1 and CDR2: SGDLS, YYNGEE. V shed 6 bases and J shed 1 base, with 10 bases lying between them.

In its sample, this clonotype was seen many times. This chain links TRBV7-2 with TRBJ2-5; a possible D gene is TRBD1 (6 bases). Per the germline V gene, CDR1 is SGHTA and CDR2 is FQGNSA. This CDR3 spans 15 amino acids. The ends were cut back, 5 bases at V and 5 bases at J, with 18 bases in the middle. The CDR3: CASSMGAGVVETQYF. CDR3 DNA: TGTGCCAGCAGCATGGGGGCAGGGGTGGTGGAGACCCAGTACTTC.

This clonotype was observed a few times. The J gene is TRBJ2-5, the V gene TRBV19; D is ambiguous. V was shortened by 10 bases and J by 0 bases, with 18 bases between the two germline ends. The CDR3 length is 15 residues. Per the germline V gene, CDR1 is LNHDA and CDR2 is SQIVND (reference sequence). Written as DNA, the CDR3 is TGTGCCACCACCTGGTCAGCCTCCGACCAAGAGACCCAGTACTTC. This translates into CATTWSASDQETQYF.

The gene calls are TRBV7-8 and TRBJ2-2; weak D call: TRBD1 (6 bases). This CDR3 is built from 16 residues. V was clipped by 5 bases and J by 3 bases, with 16 bases between them. In germline, CDR1 is SGHVS, CDR2 FQNEAQ. The CDR3 DNA reads as TGTGCCAGCAGCCTCCCCAGGGGCCCCGACACCGGGGAGCTGTTTTTT. Protein sequence: CASSLPRGPDTGELFF.